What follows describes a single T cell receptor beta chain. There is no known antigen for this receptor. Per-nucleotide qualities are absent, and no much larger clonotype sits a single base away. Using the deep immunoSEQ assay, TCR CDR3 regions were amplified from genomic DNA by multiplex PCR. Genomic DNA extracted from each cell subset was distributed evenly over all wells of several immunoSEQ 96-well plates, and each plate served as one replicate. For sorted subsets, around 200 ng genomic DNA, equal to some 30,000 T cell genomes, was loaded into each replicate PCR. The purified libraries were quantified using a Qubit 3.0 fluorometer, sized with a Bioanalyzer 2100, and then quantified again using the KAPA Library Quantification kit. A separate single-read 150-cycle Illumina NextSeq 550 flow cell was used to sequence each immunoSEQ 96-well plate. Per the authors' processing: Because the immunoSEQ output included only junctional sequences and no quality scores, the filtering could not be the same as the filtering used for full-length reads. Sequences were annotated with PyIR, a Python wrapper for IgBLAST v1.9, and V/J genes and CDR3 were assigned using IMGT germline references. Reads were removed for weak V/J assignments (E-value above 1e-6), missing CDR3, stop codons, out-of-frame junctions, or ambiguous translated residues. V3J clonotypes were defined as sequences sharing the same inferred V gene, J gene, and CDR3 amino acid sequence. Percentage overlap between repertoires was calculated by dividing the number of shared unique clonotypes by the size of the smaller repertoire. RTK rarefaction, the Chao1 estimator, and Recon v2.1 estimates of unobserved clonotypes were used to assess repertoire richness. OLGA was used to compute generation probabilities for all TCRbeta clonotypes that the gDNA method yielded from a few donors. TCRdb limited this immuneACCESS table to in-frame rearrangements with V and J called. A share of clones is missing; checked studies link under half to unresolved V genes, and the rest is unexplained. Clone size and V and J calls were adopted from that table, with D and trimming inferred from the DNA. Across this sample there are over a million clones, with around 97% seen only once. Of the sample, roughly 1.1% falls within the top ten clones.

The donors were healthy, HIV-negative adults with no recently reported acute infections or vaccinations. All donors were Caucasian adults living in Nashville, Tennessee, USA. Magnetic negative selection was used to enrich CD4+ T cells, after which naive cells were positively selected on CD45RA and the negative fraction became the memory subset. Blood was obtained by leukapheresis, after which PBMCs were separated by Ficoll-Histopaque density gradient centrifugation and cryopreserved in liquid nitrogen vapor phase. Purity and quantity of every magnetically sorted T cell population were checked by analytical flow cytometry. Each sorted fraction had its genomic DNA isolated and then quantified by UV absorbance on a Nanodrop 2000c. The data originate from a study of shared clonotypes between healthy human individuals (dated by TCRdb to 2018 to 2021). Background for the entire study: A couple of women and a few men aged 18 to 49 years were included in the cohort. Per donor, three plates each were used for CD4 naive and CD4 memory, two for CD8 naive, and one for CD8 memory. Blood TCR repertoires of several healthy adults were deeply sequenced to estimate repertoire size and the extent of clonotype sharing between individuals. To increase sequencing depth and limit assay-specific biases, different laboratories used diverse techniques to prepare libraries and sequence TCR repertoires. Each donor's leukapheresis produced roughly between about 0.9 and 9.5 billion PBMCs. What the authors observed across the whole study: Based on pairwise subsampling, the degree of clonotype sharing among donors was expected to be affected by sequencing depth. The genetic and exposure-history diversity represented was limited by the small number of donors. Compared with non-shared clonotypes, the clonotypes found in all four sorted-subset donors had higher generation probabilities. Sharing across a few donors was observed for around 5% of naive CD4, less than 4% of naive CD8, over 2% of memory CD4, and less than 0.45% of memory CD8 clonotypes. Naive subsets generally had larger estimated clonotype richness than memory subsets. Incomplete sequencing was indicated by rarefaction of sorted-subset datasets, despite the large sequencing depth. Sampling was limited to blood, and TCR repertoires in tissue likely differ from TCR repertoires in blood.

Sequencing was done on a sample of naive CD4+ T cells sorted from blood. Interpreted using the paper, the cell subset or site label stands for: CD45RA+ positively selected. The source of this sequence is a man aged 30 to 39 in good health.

The bases read TGTGCCACCGCTCGGGGTCCGGTACGCAATGAGCAGTTCTTC. Its translation is CATARGPVRNEQFF. The receptor chain draws on TRBV27 and TRBJ2-1; the D gene is possibly TRBD2, with 5 bases matching. The CDR3 goes from the cysteine to the phenylalanine over 14 residues. Only the CDR3 region is kept as DNA, spanning 42 bases read in frame from base 1. Cut back by 10 bases and 6 bases, the V and J ends lie 19 bases apart. Based on the germline V gene (reference sequence), the CDR1 and CDR2 sequences are MNHEY and SMNVEV.